This TCR beta chain was observed in a study of human versus mouse CDR3 diversity and MHC coevolution. Overall study context: Reportedly, immunoSEQ detects one in 200,000 T cells with minimized PCR bias.

The protocol was immunoSEQ multiplex PCR, while the TCRdb copy is restricted to in-frame clones and leaves out a portion. The profile covers about 80,000 clones, with 85% to 95% appearing a single time and over 1.3% taken by the ten largest. Naive CD4 T cells were sorted as CD45RO-negative, CD62L-positive. The V gene lost 0 bases and the J gene lost 9 bases, with 22 bases spanning the gap. Germline V gene sequence: CDR1 SGHRS, CDR2 YFSETQ. The CDR3 contains 18 residues. The genes are TRBV5-1 and TRBJ1-6; possibly TRBD1 for D (6 bases). Sequenced sample: naive CD4+ T cells from blood. Subset: CD45RO-negative CD62L-positive naive CD4 T cells. This sequence was found in a person aged 30 to 70 in good health. The CDR3 loop is CASSLGPLQGELLSPLHF. The CDR3 nucleotides read TGCGCCAGCAGCTTGGGTCCTCTACAGGGTGAGTTGCTTTCACCCCTCCACTTT.